Described below is a single TCR beta chain sequence and its context. This clone's antigen is unknown. Within one base of it there is no much larger clone, and no base qualities were kept. The immunoSEQ Assay, a bias-controlled multiplex PCR, was used to amplify TCRbeta CDR3 regions from genomic DNA. Per the authors' processing: Within the assay, amplification of reference gene primers was used to estimate how many nucleated cells each sample contained. Sequence reads were collapsed and filtered to measure the absolute abundance of every unique TCRbeta CDR3 rearrangement. For each sample, productive Simpson clonality was calculated as the square root of Simpson's diversity index across productive rearrangements. The table comes from immuneACCESS by way of TCRdb, which keeps in-frame sequences with V and J called. Part of the clones is missing from these tables; in studies checked, under half for an unresolved V gene and the rest for unknown reasons. That table gives V, J and clone size, and the DNA gave D and trimming. This sample is represented by 40,000 or so clones; about 82% of them were singletons. The ten largest clones represent about 9.3% of the sample.

These data originate in a study of blood T cell repertoires in COVID-19 (dated by TCRdb to between 2020 and 2021). As for the study more broadly: The collaborator samples originated in the United States, Italy and Spain and spanned the acute and convalescent phases of COVID-19. The prospective study material was composed of cDNA or gDNA derived from T cells, B-cell-depleted T cells, or PBMCs. Deeply sampled blood TCRbeta repertoires from subjects exposed to, actively infected with, or recovered from COVID-19 were included in the dataset. A freely available public database, intended as a resource for researchers studying the immune response to SARS-CoV-2, is where the repertoires were released. Samples came from the ongoing ImmuneRACE study (first 160 participants) plus 1,254 subjects from 6 global collaborators. Sample metadata almost always included a de-identified subject ID, COVID-19 status, age in years and sex. Where available, HLA class I and class II types were taken from metadata supplied by the sample provider and were not determined by assay-based typing.

Points the paper makes about the study in general: The quantity of clinical and demographic metadata differed by source and by participant and was supplied without curation.

Reading the germline V gene (reference sequence) gives CDR1 LNHDA and CDR2 SQIVND. V is cut by 2 bases and J by 14 bases, and the space between the germline ends is 19 bases. Measured from the cysteine to the phenylalanine, the CDR3 is 15 residues long. This entry keeps only the CDR3 DNA: 45 bases, framed from base 1. Each collaborating institution followed its own protocols to collect whole blood in K2EDTA tubes. For TCRbeta analysis, collaborator samples were shipped as frozen whole blood, as isolated PBMCs, or as DNA extracted from either sample type. Sequencing was done on a sample of peripheral blood. The source is a human donor in a cohort sampled during active COVID-19. Here the chain combines TRBV19 and TRBJ1-6; matching of 5 bases hints at TRBD1 as the D gene. This receptor carries the CDR3 CASSIRSDIKVALHF. The DNA reads as follows: TGTGCCAGTAGTATACGTTCGGACATTAAGGTCGCCCTCCACTTT.